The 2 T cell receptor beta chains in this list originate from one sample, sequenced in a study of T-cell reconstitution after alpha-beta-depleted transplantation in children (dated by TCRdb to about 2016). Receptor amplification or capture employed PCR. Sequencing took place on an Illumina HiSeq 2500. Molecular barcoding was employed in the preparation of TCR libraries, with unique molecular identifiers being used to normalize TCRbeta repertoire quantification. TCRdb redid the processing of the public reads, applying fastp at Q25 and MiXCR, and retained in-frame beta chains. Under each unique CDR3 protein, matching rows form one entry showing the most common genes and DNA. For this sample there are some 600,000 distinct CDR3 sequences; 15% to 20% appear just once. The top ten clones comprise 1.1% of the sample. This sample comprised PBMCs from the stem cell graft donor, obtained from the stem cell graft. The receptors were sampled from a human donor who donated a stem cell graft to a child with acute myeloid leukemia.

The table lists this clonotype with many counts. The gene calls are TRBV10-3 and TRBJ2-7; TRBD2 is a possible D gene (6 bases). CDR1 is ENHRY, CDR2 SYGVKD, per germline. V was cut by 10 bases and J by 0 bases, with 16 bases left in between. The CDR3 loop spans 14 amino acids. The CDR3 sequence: CATSLGGVSYEQYV. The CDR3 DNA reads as TGTGCCACAAGTCTCGGAGGGGTCTCCTACGAGCAGTACGTC.

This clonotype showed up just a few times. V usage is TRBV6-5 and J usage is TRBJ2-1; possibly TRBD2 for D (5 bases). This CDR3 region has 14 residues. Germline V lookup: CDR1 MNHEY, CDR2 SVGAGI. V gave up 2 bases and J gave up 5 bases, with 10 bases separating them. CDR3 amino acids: CASSYRPADNEQFF. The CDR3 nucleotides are TGTGCCAGCAGTTACCGACCAGCGGACAATGAGCAGTTCTTC.